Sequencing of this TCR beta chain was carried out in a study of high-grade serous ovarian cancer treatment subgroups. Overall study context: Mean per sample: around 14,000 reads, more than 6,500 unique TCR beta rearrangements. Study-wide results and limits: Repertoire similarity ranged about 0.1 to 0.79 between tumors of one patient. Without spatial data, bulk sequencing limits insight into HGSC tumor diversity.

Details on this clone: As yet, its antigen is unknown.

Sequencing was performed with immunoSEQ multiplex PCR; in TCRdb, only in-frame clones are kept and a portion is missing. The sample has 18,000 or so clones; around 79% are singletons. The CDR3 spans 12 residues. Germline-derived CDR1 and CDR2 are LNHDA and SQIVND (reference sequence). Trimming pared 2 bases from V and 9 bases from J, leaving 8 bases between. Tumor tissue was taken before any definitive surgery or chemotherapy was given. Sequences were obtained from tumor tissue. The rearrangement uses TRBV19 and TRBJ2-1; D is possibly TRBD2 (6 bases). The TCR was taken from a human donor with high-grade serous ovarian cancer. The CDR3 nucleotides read TGTGCCAGTAGTATACGGAGGGGTGAGCAGTTCTTC. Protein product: CASSIRRGEQFF.